This TCR beta chain appears in the sequencing data of a study of blood T cell repertoires in COVID-19. Study background: From T cells, B-cell-depleted T cells, or PBMCs came the material, which was cDNA or gDNA.

Method: immunoSEQ multiplex PCR; TCRdb's copy keeps in-frame clones and lacks some. This sample has about 69,000 clones, with roughly three quarters found just once. This CDR3 has 16 amino acids. Germline values: CDR1 MNHEY, CDR2 SVGAGI. V was trimmed by 0 bases and J by 8 bases, leaving 16 bases between them. J is TRBJ1-4 and V is TRBV6-5; D is uncertain. The specimen sequenced was peripheral blood. The sequence was obtained from a man in his sixties with acute or convalescent COVID-19. CDR3: CASSYSIREWREKLFF. For the CDR3, the DNA is TGTGCCAGCAGTTACTCGATCCGGGAGTGGAGGGAAAAACTGTTTTTT.